One and the same sample provided the 6 T cell receptor beta chains below, sequenced in a study of PD-1 blockade in mismatch repair-deficient tumors. Clones were read by immunoSEQ multiplex PCR, and TCRdb kept only the in-frame ones, dropping some. Among around 40,000 clones listed, 80% to 90% were seen once. The sample was peripheral blood, taken roughly 75 weeks after starting pembrolizumab. All receptors come from an adult with mismatch repair-deficient cancer.

The J gene is TRBJ1-2, the V gene TRBV11-2; 9 bases fit TRBD1. Trimming took 4 bases from V and 8 from J; bases not matched to a gene: 11. The CDR3 covers 15 residues. CDR1 and CDR2 (germline): SGHAT, FQNNGV. The CDR3 protein is CASSSNRGRPRGYTF. CDR3 sequence (DNA): TGTGCCAGCAGCTCGAACAGGGGGCGTCCGAGAGGCTACACCTTC.

The chain uses TRBV6-6 and TRBJ2-2; D gene uncertain. Germline-derived CDR1 and CDR2 are MNHNY and SVGAGI (reference sequence). The CDR3 spans 14 residues. Trimming removed 2 bases from V and 3 bases from J, with 7 bases in between. CDR3 sequence: CASSYVWDTGELFF. As DNA, the CDR3 is TGTGCCAGCAGTTACGTCTGGGACACCGGGGAGCTGTTTTTT.

This chain uses TRBV5-6 with TRBJ2-3; TRBD1 agrees at 8 bases. Trimming removed 4 bases from V and 4 bases from J; junction bases left unmatched: 11. Germline CDR1 and CDR2: SGHDT and YYEEEE. The CDR3 is 16 amino acids. CDR3 DNA: TGTGCCAGCAGCATTACCGGGACAGGAGATTCAGATACGCAGTATTTT. It yields the protein CASSITGTGDSDTQYF.

The chain's CDR3 is CASSRQGGWNEQFF. DNA of the CDR3: TGTGCCAGCAGCCGACAGGGGGGTTGGAATGAGCAGTTCTTC. V usage is TRBV14 and J usage is TRBJ2-1; 9 nucleotides agree with TRBD1. Germline assignment: CDR1 SGHDN and CDR2 FVKESK. V lost 4 bases to trimming and J lost 7 bases; unmatched junction nucleotides: 5. CDR3 length equals 14 residues. Full variable domain (rest looked up from reference TRBV14 and TRBJ2-1): EAGVTQFPSHSVIEKGQTVTLRCDPISGHDNLYWYRRVMGKEIKFLLHFVKESKQDESGMPNNRFLAERTGGTYSTLKVQPAELEDSGVYFCASSRQGGWNEQFFGPGTRLTVL.

The chain joins TRBV2 to TRBJ2-7; 12 bases agree with TRBD2. The CDR3 spans 16 residues. The germline V gene has CDR1 SNHLY and CDR2 FYNNEI. V lost 5 bases to trimming and J lost 4 bases; unmatched junction nucleotides: 9. The DNA of the CDR3 is TGTGCCAGCAGTCGACTAGCGGGAGTTAATTTTTACGAGCAGTACTTC. Protein: CASSRLAGVNFYEQYF.

The chain recombines TRBV30 with TRBJ2-2; D possibly corresponds to TRBD1 (5 bases). Germline CDR1 and CDR2: GTSNPN and SVGIG (reference sequence). This CDR3 has 14 residues. V was shortened by 0 bases and J by 9 bases, with 14 bases between the two germline ends. CDR3 in amino acids: CAWSVRGTQRELFF. DNA for the CDR3: TGTGCCTGGAGTGTTAGGGGTACCCAAAGGGAGCTGTTTTTT. The variable domain in full, with the rest retrieved from reference TRBV30 and TRBJ2-2, is SQTIHQWPATLVQPVGSPLSLECTVEGTSNPNLYWYRQAAGRGLQLLFYSVGIGQISSEVPQNLSASRPQDRQFILSSKKLLLSDSGFYLCAWSVRGTQRELFFGEGSRLTVL.